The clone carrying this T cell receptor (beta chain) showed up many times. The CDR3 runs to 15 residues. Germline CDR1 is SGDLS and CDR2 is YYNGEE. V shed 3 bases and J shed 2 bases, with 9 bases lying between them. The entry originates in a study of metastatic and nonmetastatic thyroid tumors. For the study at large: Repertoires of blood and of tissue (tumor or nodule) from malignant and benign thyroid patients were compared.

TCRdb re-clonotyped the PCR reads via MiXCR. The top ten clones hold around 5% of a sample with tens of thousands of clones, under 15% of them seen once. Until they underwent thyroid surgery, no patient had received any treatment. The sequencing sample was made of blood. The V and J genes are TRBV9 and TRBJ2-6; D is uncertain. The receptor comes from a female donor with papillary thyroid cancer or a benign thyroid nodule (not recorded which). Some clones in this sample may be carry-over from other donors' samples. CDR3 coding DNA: TGTGCCAGCAGCGGTTTTTCGACTGGGGCCAACGTCCTGACTTTC. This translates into CASSGFSTGANVLTF.